The source of this T cell receptor (beta chain) is a study of T cell repertoires in cytomegalovirus infection. TCRdb passed the reads through MiXCR, listing each CDR3 protein once. This sample yields some 170,000 distinct CDR3 sequences, of which 17% are seen a single time; about 23% belongs to the top ten. The specimen sequenced was CD8+ T cells from PBMCs. The TCR sequence derives from a human donor in good health (CMV status not recorded). Some clones in this sample may be carry-over from other donors' samples.

This chain's CDR3 is CSVEIGRGYEQYF. CDR3 DNA sequence: TGCAGCGTTGAAATCGGCAGGGGCTACGAGCAGTACTTC. The J gene is TRBJ2-7, the V gene TRBV29-1; D may be TRBD1 (6 bases). The CDR3 is made up of 13 amino acids. Trimming removed 2 bases from V and 3 bases from J, with 11 bases in between. Germline values: CDR1 SQVTM, CDR2 ANQGSEA.